The rows below give T cell receptor beta chains drawn from one sample of a study of early T cells in non-severe SARS-CoV-2 infection. TCRdb re-analysed the 5' RACE reads in MiXCR, keeping a single row per CDR3 protein. The data contain over 50,000 distinct CDR3 sequences, roughly a tenth of them singletons. Sequenced material: whole blood. These receptors were collected from an adult who was a healthcare worker with PCR-confirmed SARS-CoV-2 infection or an uninfected control (not recorded which). Each CDR3 is given with its conserved first and last residue. D genes are given only for firm matches. A row's size may be missing; if present it is once, few, many or a size class.

size	V	J	length	D	CDR3	DNA
many	TRBV30	TRBJ2-1	12	TRBD2	CALAGGPWEQFF	TGTGCGCTAGCGGGGGGGCCATGGGAGCAGTTCTTC
medium-sized	TRBV7-3	TRBJ2-2	13	.	CASSLVDTGELFF	TGTGCCAGCAGCTTAGTAGACACCGGGGAGCTGTTTTTT
.	TRBV5-1	TRBJ2-3	16	TRBD2	CASSFSPGGGTDTQYF	TGCGCCAGCAGCTTTTCGCCGGGCGGGGGTACAGATACGCAGTATTTT
.	TRBV4-1	TRBJ1-5	13	.	CASSRGSAQPQHF	TGCGCCAGCAGCCGGGGTTCAGCTCAGCCCCAGCATTTT
.	TRBV2	TRBJ1-5	13	.	CASADWSNQPQHF	TGTGCCAGCGCAGACTGGAGCAATCAGCCCCAGCATTTT
few	TRBV19	TRBJ2-7	15	.	CASSVEWTGSYEQYF	TGTGCCAGTAGTGTCGAATGGACGGGCTCCTACGAGCAGTACTTC
few	TRBV2	TRBJ2-1	15	TRBD2	CASSEGTSGRNEQFF	TGTGCCAGCAGTGAAGGGACTAGCGGGCGCAATGAGCAGTTCTTC
many	TRBV18	TRBJ1-4	17	.	CASSPGLRIATNEKLFF	TGTGCCAGCTCACCAGGTCTTCGGATTGCAACTAATGAAAAACTGTTTTTT
.	TRBV2	TRBJ2-1	16	TRBD2	CASSEAWTSGGYEQFF	TGTGCCAGCAGTGAAGCGTGGACTAGCGGGGGCTATGAGCAGTTCTTC
many	TRBV6-6	TRBJ1-5	16	TRBD1	CASSYGTGDSAQPQHF	TGTGCCAGCAGTTACGGGACAGGGGACAGTGCGCAGCCCCAGCATTTT
few	TRBV20-1	TRBJ2-7	16	.	CSARALQGALSYEQYF	TGCAGTGCTAGAGCCTTACAGGGTGCGTTGTCCTACGAGCAGTACTTC
many	TRBV7-8	TRBJ2-3	16	TRBD2	CASSFPWLAGADTQYF	TGTGCCAGCAGCTTTCCCTGGCTAGCGGGGGCGGATACGCAGTATTTT
many	TRBV20-1	TRBJ1-3	14	.	CSATHPASGNTIYF	TGCAGTGCTACCCATCCGGCATCTGGAAACACCATATATTTT
many	TRBV30	TRBJ1-2	10	.	CALWNSGYTF	TGTGCCCTCTGGAACAGCGGCTACACCTTC
.	TRBV7-2	TRBJ2-5	14	.	CASSLQGNWETQYF	TGTGCCAGCAGCTTACAAGGGAATTGGGAGACCCAGTACTTC
many	TRBV20-1	TRBJ1-2	12	.	CSARDTDYGYTF	TGCAGTGCTAGAGATACGGACTATGGCTACACCTTC
few	TRBV5-1	TRBJ2-5	13	.	CASYVQREETQYF	TGCGCCAGCTACGTCCAGCGGGAAGAGACCCAGTACTTC
many	TRBV20-1	TRBJ1-5	13	TRBD1	CRAGQGFNQPQHF	TGCAGAGCCGGACAGGGCTTCAATCAGCCCCAGCATTTT
many	TRBV6-5	TRBJ2-7	11	.	CASQAPGEQYF	TGTGCCAGCCAAGCCCCTGGGGAGCAGTACTTC
.	TRBV18	TRBJ1-5	14	.	CASSTDPSNQPQHF	TGTGCCAGCTCAACCGACCCTAGCAATCAGCCCCAGCATTTT
few	TRBV20-1	TRBJ2-3	14	TRBD2	CSAYSGGARDTQYF	TGCAGTGCTTATAGCGGGGGGGCTAGGGATACGCAGTATTTT
many	TRBV10-1	TRBJ2-4	15	.	CASSESIGAKNIQYF	TGCGCCAGCAGTGAGTCGATTGGAGCCAAAAACATTCAGTACTTC
many	TRBV20-1	TRBJ1-1	12	.	CSARRSNTEAFF	TGCAGTGCGCGACGGTCCAACACTGAAGCTTTCTTT
.	TRBV5-6	TRBJ2-1	16	TRBD2	CASSLEVLAGVNEQFF	TGTGCCAGCAGCTTGGAAGTGCTAGCGGGGGTAAATGAGCAGTTCTTC
few	TRBV10-2	TRBJ1-1	15	TRBD1	CASKSRDRVNTEAFF	TGCGCCAGCAAGAGCCGGGACAGAGTGAACACTGAAGCTTTCTTT
many	TRBV7-6	TRBJ2-3	16	.	CASSLEGSRGYNTQYF	TGTGCCAGCAGCTTAGAAGGTTCCAGGGGTTATAATACGCAGTATTTT
many	TRBV4-3	TRBJ1-4	16	.	CASSRGREDRGEKLFF	TGCGCCAGCAGCCGAGGACGCGAGGATCGTGGTGAAAAACTGTTTTTT
.	TRBV28	TRBJ2-7	14	TRBD1	CASSLTGTDYEQYF	TGTGCCAGCAGTCTGACCGGGACAGATTACGAGCAGTACTTC
many	TRBV5-1	TRBJ1-2	13	TRBD1	CASSLTGATGYTF	TGCGCCAGCAGCTTGACAGGGGCGACCGGCTACACCTTC
.	TRBV20-1	TRBJ1-1	16	TRBD1	CSALPLPGQGGTEAFF	TGCAGTGCTCTCCCCCTCCCGGGACAGGGTGGCACTGAAGCTTTCTTT
few	TRBV30	TRBJ2-3	16	TRBD1	CAWSVTGQGSFDTQYF	TGTGCCTGGAGTGTAACCGGACAGGGGTCGTTCGATACGCAGTATTTT
many	TRBV11-2	TRBJ2-3	16	TRBD2	CASSLDSRGGTDTQYF	TGTGCCAGCAGCTTAGATTCGCGGGGGGGCACAGATACGCAGTATTTT
many	TRBV2	TRBJ2-2	13	TRBD1	CASTGQGYGELFF	TGTGCCAGCACCGGACAGGGGTACGGGGAGCTGTTTTTT
many	TRBV27	TRBJ2-7	15	TRBD2	CASSLLGGGAYEQYF	TGTGCCAGCAGCCTTCTTGGCGGGGGAGCTTACGAGCAGTACTTC
.	TRBV29-1	TRBJ1-2	13	.	CSAETRRGYGYTF	TGCAGCGCCGAGACCCGGCGGGGCTATGGCTACACCTTC
many	TRBV20-1	TRBJ2-5	12	.	CSAGSDRQTQYF	TGCAGTGCTGGCTCGGATCGACAGACCCAGTACTTC
.	TRBV7-2	TRBJ2-1	15	.	CASSFGGSDYNEQFF	TGTGCCAGCAGCTTCGGAGGGTCTGACTACAATGAGCAGTTCTTC
.	TRBV20-1	TRBJ2-7	11	.	CSARVSREQYF	TGCAGTGCTAGAGTATCGCGCGAGCAGTACTTC
.	TRBV20-1	TRBJ2-5	15	TRBD2	CSARVTRRGQETQYF	TGCAGTGCTAGAGTGACTCGGCGGGGGCAAGAGACCCAGTACTTC
few	TRBV9	TRBJ2-1	16	.	CASSGGRMGAYNEQFF	TGTGCCAGCAGCGGAGGTAGGATGGGGGCCTACAATGAGCAGTTCTTC